This T cell receptor beta chain is drawn from a study of technical replicates of blood from a handful of donors. Profiling relied on immunoSEQ multiplex PCR, and the TCRdb table lists in-frame clones only, not all of them. The data hold more than 65,000 clones, with 80% to 95% observed a single time. Germline-derived CDR1 and CDR2 are MGHRA and YSYEKL. V was clipped by 5 bases and J by 6 bases; unmatched bases: 4. The CDR3 covers 12 residues. The chain joins TRBV4-1 to TRBJ2-7; 7 bases match TRBD2. This TCR came from a human donor in good health. The material sequenced was T cells isolated from PBMCs. The CDR3, as DNA: TGCGCCAGCAGCTGGACTAGATCCGAGCAGTACTTC. Amino acids: CASSWTRSEQYF.